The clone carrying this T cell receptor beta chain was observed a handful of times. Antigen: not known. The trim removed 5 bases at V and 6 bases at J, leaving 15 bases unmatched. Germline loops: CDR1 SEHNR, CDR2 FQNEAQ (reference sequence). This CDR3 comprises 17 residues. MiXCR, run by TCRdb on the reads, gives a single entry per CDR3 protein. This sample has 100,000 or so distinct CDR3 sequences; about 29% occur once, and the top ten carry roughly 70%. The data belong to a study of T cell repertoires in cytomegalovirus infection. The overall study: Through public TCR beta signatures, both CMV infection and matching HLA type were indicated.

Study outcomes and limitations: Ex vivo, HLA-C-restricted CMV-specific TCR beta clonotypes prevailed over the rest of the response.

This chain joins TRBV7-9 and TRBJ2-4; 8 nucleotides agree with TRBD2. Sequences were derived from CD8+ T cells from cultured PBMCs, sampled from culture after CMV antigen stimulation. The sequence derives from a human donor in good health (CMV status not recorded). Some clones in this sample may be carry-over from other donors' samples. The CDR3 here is CASSDLLAGGAGNIQYF. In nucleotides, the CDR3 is TGTGCCAGCAGCGATCTCCTGGCCGGGGGGGCCGGAAACATTCAGTACTTC.